This entry is about one T cell receptor (beta chain). This sample stems from a study of blood T cell repertoires in COVID-19. About the study: Acute and convalescent COVID-19 samples came from the United States, Italy and Spain. T cells, B-cell-depleted T cells, or PBMCs supplied cDNA or gDNA.

Germline trimming cut 6 bases from V and 2 bases from J; bases unmatched to any gene: 8. CDR3 size: 15 residues. Germline V gene data show CDR1 as MNHEY and CDR2 as SMNVEV (reference sequence). How the authors handled the data: It was from reference gene primer amplification that nucleated cell counts were estimated. The assay was immunoSEQ multiplex PCR, and TCRdb's table has in-frame clones only and misses some. V, J and clone size are those of that table, while D and trimming were read from the DNA. The sample records approximately 150,000 clones, roughly 79% being singletons. The chain links TRBV27 to TRBJ2-7; 9 bases map to TRBD2. This receptor was taken from a middle-aged man with active or convalescent COVID-19. Sequenced: peripheral blood. The CDR3 DNA follows: TGTGCCAGCAGCACCATCGGACTAGCGACCTACGAGCAGTACTTC. Protein product: CASSTIGLATYEQYF.